The rows below give T cell receptor beta chains drawn from one sample of a study of CD8+ T cells in alopecia areata. Sequencing used immunoSEQ multiplex PCR; TCRdb keeps in-frame clones, though not all of them. Of a few hundred thousand clones listed, under 70% are singletons. The material sequenced was CD4+ T cells sorted from blood, taken at week 44, from a patient treated with tofacitinib. The receptors here all came from a human donor with alopecia areata. The CDR3 runs from the conserved cysteine through the conserved F or W. The D gene is left open where the match is weak. The listing skips clone size in some rows; elsewhere it reads once, few, many or a size class.

NA	TRBV2	NA	TRBJ1-5	CASSEGLHQPQHF	TGTGCCAGCAGTGAGGGACTGCATCAGCCCCAGCATTTT
NA	TRBV29-1	NA	TRBJ2-7	CSVAEFGSYEQYF	TGCAGCGTTGCCGAATTCGGCTCCTACGAGCAGTACTTC
TRBD1	TRBV10-1	NA	TRBJ2-7	CASSGGQDYEQYF	TGCGCCAGCAGTGGGGGACAGGATTACGAGCAGTACTTC
TRBD2	TRBV27	NA	TRBJ2-3	CASSSGLAVGTDTQYF	TGTGCCAGCAGTTCGGGACTAGCGGTTGGCACAGATACGCAGTATTTT
NA	TRBV29-1	NA	TRBJ2-3	CSVEQGNIDTQYF	TGCAGCGTTGAACAGGGGAATATAGATACGCAGTATTTT
TRBD1	TRBV30	NA	TRBJ1-6	CAWDRVNSPLHF	TGTGCCTGGGACAGGGTGAATTCACCCCTCCACTTT
TRBD2	TRBV7-9	once	TRBJ2-1	CASSQVTSGVEQFF	TGCGCCAGCAGCCAGGTGACTAGCGGGGTGGAGCAGTTCTTC
NA	TRBV5-1	NA	TRBJ1-1	CASSLVGLNTEAFF	TGCGCCAGCAGCTTGGTTGGGCTGAACACTGAAGCTTTCTTT
NA	TRBV5-1	NA	TRBJ1-1	CASSLLGENTEAFF	TGCGCCAGCAGCTTGTTGGGGGAGAACACTGAAGCTTTCTTT
NA	TRBV29-1	few	TRBJ2-4	CSVDHSEGIQYF	TGCAGCGTGGACCACTCAGAGGGCATTCAGTACTTC
NA	TRBV4-3	few	TRBJ1-5	CASSQGRDQPQHF	TGCGCCAGCAGCCAAGGTAGAGATCAGCCCCAGCATTTT
NA	TRBV15	NA	TRBJ1-5	CATSGGRQPQHF	TGTGCCACCAGCGGGGGAAGGCAGCCCCAGCATTTT
NA	TRBV2	NA	TRBJ2-7	CASSFNSGREIYF	TGTGCCAGCAGTTTTAATTCGGGCAGGGAGATCTACTTC
NA	TRBV6-1	NA	TRBJ2-6	CASSAPSGANVLTF	TGTGCCAGCAGTGCACCCTCTGGGGCCAACGTCCTGACTTTC
NA	TRBV29-1	few	TRBJ1-1	CSVETGRYTEAFF	TGCAGCGTTGAAACAGGGAGGTACACTGAAGCTTTCTTT
NA	TRBV19	NA	TRBJ2-6	CASRSSSGANVLTF	TGTGCCAGTAGAAGTAGCTCTGGGGCCAACGTCCTGACTTTC
TRBD1	TRBV6-5	NA	TRBJ2-7	CASSYADRGSYEQYF	TGTGCCAGCAGTTACGCGGACAGGGGGAGCTACGAGCAGTACTTC
NA	TRBV29-1	NA	TRBJ2-7	CSALRGTYEQYF	TGCAGCGCCCTACGGGGAACCTACGAGCAGTACTTC
NA	TRBV5-1	NA	TRBJ1-1	CASSLQAGNTEAFF	TGCGCCAGCAGCTTACAGGCTGGAAACACTGAAGCTTTCTTT
TRBD1	TRBV6-1	few	TRBJ1-5	CASSELSGQGYNQPQHF	TGTGCCAGCAGTGAATTATCCGGACAGGGTTACAATCAGCCCCAGCATTTT
TRBD2	TRBV11-1	few	TRBJ2-1	CASSLGLAGGLGDEQFF	TGTGCCAGCAGCTTAGGACTAGCGGGGGGGTTAGGAGATGAGCAGTTCTTC
NA	TRBV7-2	few	TRBJ2-2	CASSSDISNTGELFF	TGTGCCAGCAGTTCTGACATTTCGAACACCGGGGAGCTGTTTTTT
NA	TRBV29-1	few	TRBJ1-4	CSVDAGAGEKLFF	TGCAGCGTTGACGCAGGGGCGGGTGAAAAACTGTTTTTT
TRBD1	TRBV7-2	NA	TRBJ2-1	CASSTEVGQLNEQFF	TGTGCCAGCAGTACAGAGGTGGGACAGTTAAATGAGCAGTTCTTC
TRBD1	TRBV6-5	few	TRBJ2-3	CASTEDRSTDTQYF	TGTGCCAGCACCGAGGACAGGAGCACAGATACGCAGTATTTT
NA	TRBV7-2	NA	TRBJ2-5	CASSAPPGTQYF	TGTGCCAGCAGCGCCCCGCCCGGGACCCAGTACTTC
NA	TRBV30	NA	TRBJ2-2	CAWSSGSPGSANTGELFF	TGTGCCTGGAGTTCCGGTTCTCCAGGCAGTGCGAACACCGGGGAGCTGTTTTTT
NA	TRBV15	once	TRBJ2-1	CATRSWGSTYNEQFF	TGTGCCACCAGGAGTTGGGGATCAACCTACAATGAGCAGTTCTTC
NA	TRBV19	NA	TRBJ1-5	CASSIGLRGDQPQHF	TGTGCCAGTAGTATCGGGCTTCGGGGGGATCAGCCCCAGCATTTT
NA	TRBV29-1	NA	TRBJ1-4	CSASGGSGEKLFF	TGCAGCGCTTCGGGCGGTTCGGGTGAAAAACTGTTTTTT
NA	TRBV6-1	medium-sized	TRBJ2-2	CASRDGTRNTGELFF	TGTGCCAGCAGGGACGGGACACGGAACACCGGGGAGCTGTTTTTT
TRBD1	TRBV7-9	few	TRBJ2-7	CASSSDRGLSYEQYF	TGTGCCAGCAGCTCCGACAGGGGACTCTCCTACGAGCAGTACTTC
TRBD1	TRBV5-6	NA	TRBJ2-7	CASSVGAGQGTYEQYF	TGTGCCAGCAGCGTGGGTGCGGGACAGGGTACCTACGAGCAGTACTTC
NA	TRBV30	NA	TRBJ1-2	CAWSRTEYGYTF	TGTGCCTGGAGTAGAACGGAATATGGCTACACCTTC
TRBD1	TRBV29-1	NA	TRBJ1-1	CSGDPGQGGTEAFF	TGCAGCGGGGATCCGGGACAGGGTGGGACTGAAGCTTTCTTT
NA	TRBV11-2	few	TRBJ1-2	CASSLGAARDYTF	TGTGCCAGCAGCTTAGGTGCAGCCCGGGACTACACCTTC
NA	TRBV7-2	NA	TRBJ1-1	CASSLLGGGNTEAFF	TGTGCCAGCAGCCTTCTCGGAGGAGGGAACACTGAAGCTTTCTTT
NA	TRBV30	NA	TRBJ1-2	CAWSVRWGNYGYTF	TGTGCCTGGAGTGTACGATGGGGAAACTATGGCTACACCTTC
TRBD1	TRBV11-3	NA	TRBJ2-1	CASSKPGQGLDNEQFF	TGTGCCAGCAGCAAACCGGGACAGGGGCTGGACAATGAGCAGTTCTTC
NA	TRBV2	NA	TRBJ2-4	CASSVGGNIQYF	TGTGCCAGCAGTGTTGGGGGCAACATTCAGTACTTC
NA	TRBV29-1	NA	TRBJ1-1	CSSVVDRAVNTEAFF	TGCAGCAGCGTGGTTGATAGAGCTGTGAACACTGAAGCTTTCTTT
TRBD1	TRBV5-4	NA	TRBJ1-1	CASSLVRGQGDTEAFF	TGTGCCAGCAGCTTGGTCAGGGGACAGGGGGACACTGAAGCTTTCTTT
NA	TRBV25-1	NA	TRBJ1-4	CASSGAKGSNEKLFF	TGTGCCAGCAGCGGTGCTAAGGGCTCTAATGAAAAACTGTTTTTT
NA	TRBV6-5	NA	TRBJ1-1	CASSYRGAYDTEAFF	TGTGCCAGCAGTTACCGGGGGGCTTACGACACTGAAGCTTTCTTT
NA	TRBV5-1	NA	TRBJ2-5	CASSSANGQSTQYF	TGCGCCAGCAGCTCAGCTAACGGACAGTCAACCCAGTACTTC
NA	TRBV19	NA	TRBJ1-1	CASSIDGMNTEAFF	TGTGCCAGTAGTATTGACGGGATGAACACTGAAGCTTTCTTT
NA	TRBV5-1	NA	TRBJ2-3	CASSLSDTQYF	TGCGCCAGCAGCTTGTCAGATACGCAGTATTTT
NA	TRBV29-1	few	TRBJ2-3	CSVEVTASTDTQYF	TGCAGCGTTGAAGTGACGGCCTCCACAGATACGCAGTATTTT
NA	TRBV7-2	NA	TRBJ2-3	CASSHGTYTDTQYF	TGTGCCAGCAGCCACGGGACATACACAGATACGCAGTATTTT
NA	TRBV5-6	NA	TRBJ2-7	CASGEQGRGYEQYF	TGTGCCAGCGGAGAACAGGGAAGAGGTTACGAGCAGTACTTC
NA	TRBV7-2	NA	TRBJ1-1	CASRYRRLNTEAFF	TGTGCCAGCAGATACAGGAGATTGAACACTGAAGCTTTCTTT
NA	TRBV7-8	NA	TRBJ2-1	CASSRFSGTAIGEQFF	TGTGCCAGCAGCCGATTCTCCGGGACGGCGATAGGTGAGCAGTTCTTC
NA	TRBV7-2	NA	TRBJ2-4	CASSGNAGPVEYF	TGTGCCAGCTCGGGCAACGCGGGGCCGGTGGAGTACTTC